A selection of T cell receptor beta chains follows, all from one sample in a study of blood T cell repertoires in COVID-19. Profiling relied on immunoSEQ multiplex PCR, and the TCRdb table lists in-frame clones only, not all of them. This sample has 150,000 or so clones; about three quarters occur once, and the top ten carry roughly 1.7%. Sequencing input: peripheral blood. The receptors originated from a man of 80 years or more with acute or convalescent COVID-19. CDR3s include the opening cysteine and the closing phenylalanine or tryptophan. A D gene is named only where the DNA matches it firmly. Some rows mark clone size as missing; the rest say once, few, many or name a class of expanded clone.

D,J,V,length,size,CDR3,DNA
NA,TRBJ1-4,TRBV2,13,once,CASSINFNEKLFF,TGTGCCAGCAGTATAAATTTTAATGAAAAACTGTTTTTT
NA,TRBJ1-2,TRBV6-5,16,NA,CASSYSRAALGYGYTF,TGTGCCAGCAGTTACTCGAGGGCAGCTTTGGGCTATGGCTACACCTTC
NA,TRBJ2-2,TRBV5-1,15,NA,CASSFGASNTGELFF,TGCGCCAGCAGCTTTGGGGCTTCGAACACCGGGGAGCTGTTTTTT
NA,TRBJ1-1,TRBV3-1/TRBV3-2,14,NA,CASSQVSGGTEAFF,TGTGCCAGCAGCCAAGTTTCTGGGGGGACTGAAGCTTTCTTT
NA,TRBJ2-1,TRBV19,15,NA,CASSIVTGLGNEQFF,TGTGCCAGTAGTATAGTAACAGGTTTAGGCAATGAGCAGTTCTTC
TRBD1,TRBJ2-7,TRBV5-6,14,NA,CASSLVGTAYEQYF,TGTGCCAGCAGCTTGGTCGGGACAGCATACGAGCAGTACTTC
NA,TRBJ2-1,TRBV7-9,15,NA,CASSPSAANYNEQFF,TGTGCCAGCAGTCCATCGGCGGCTAACTACAATGAGCAGTTCTTC
TRBD1,TRBJ1-2,TRBV28,17,NA,CASSLSSTTGVGSGYTF,TGTGCCAGCAGTTTATCCAGTACAACAGGGGTCGGAAGCGGCTACACCTTC
NA,TRBJ2-1,TRBV21-1,18,NA,CASSLAGGRGFHDNEQFF,TGTGCCAGCAGCTTAGCGGGGGGGCGAGGATTTCATGACAATGAGCAGTTCTTC
TRBD1,TRBJ1-2,TRBV7-9,13,few,CASSSQQGAGYTF,TGTGCCAGCAGCTCACAACAGGGGGCTGGCTACACCTTC
TRBD1,TRBJ2-1,TRBV5-1,14,NA,CASTRSGGQDEQFF,TGCGCCAGCACCCGCTCAGGGGGACAGGACGAGCAGTTCTTC
TRBD1,TRBJ2-7,TRBV18,14,NA,CASSPGQGPGEQYF,TGTGCCAGCTCGCCGGGACAGGGACCAGGCGAGCAGTACTTC
TRBD2,TRBJ2-1,TRBV19,15,few,CASSRTSGGYNEQFF,TGTGCCAGTAGCCGCACTAGCGGGGGCTACAATGAGCAGTTCTTC
TRBD1,TRBJ1-6,TRBV4-2,14,NA,CASSQDRGDTRRVF,TGTGCCAGCAGCCAAGACAGGGGGGACACTAGAAGGGTCTTT
TRBD2,TRBJ2-3,TRBV7-3,16,NA,CASSYNLAGGTDTQYF,TGTGCCAGCAGCTACAACCTAGCGGGGGGCACAGATACGCAGTATTTT
TRBD1,TRBJ2-1,TRBV19,13,NA,CATRDRYYNEQFF,TGTGCCACCAGGGACAGATACTACAATGAGCAGTTCTTC
NA,TRBJ2-7,TRBV11-3,15,NA,CASSLVPGAAYEQYF,TGTGCCAGCAGCTTAGTTCCGGGTGCTGCCTACGAGCAGTACTTC
TRBD1,TRBJ1-2,TRBV4-1,16,once,CASSQDPAGGVWGYTF,TGCGCCAGCAGCCAAGATCCCGCAGGGGGAGTATGGGGCTACACCTTC
NA,TRBJ2-5,TRBV4-2,17,NA,CASSHPGGGGSQETQYF,TGTGCCAGCAGCCATCCCGGGGGCGGGGGATCCCAAGAGACCCAGTACTTC
TRBD2,TRBJ2-1,TRBV7-3,15,NA,CASSWGTRSGNEQFF,TGTGCCAGCAGCTGGGGGACTAGAAGTGGAAATGAGCAGTTCTTC
TRBD1,TRBJ1-2,TRBV29-1,14,NA,CSVEVYEGASGYTF,TGCAGCGTTGAAGTTTATGAGGGGGCGAGTGGCTACACCTTC
TRBD1,TRBJ1-4,TRBV5-6,15,few,CASSGGQGLGEKLFF,TGTGCCAGCAGCGGGGGACAGGGATTAGGTGAAAAACTGTTTTTT
NA,TRBJ2-1,TRBV5-1,17,once,CASSLVAGADSYNEQFF,TGCGCCAGCAGCTTGGTGGCGGGGGCCGACTCCTACAATGAGCAGTTCTTC
NA,TRBJ1-6,TRBV7-9,15,few,CASSSPGSYNSPLHF,TGTGCCAGCAGCAGTCCCGGCTCCTATAATTCACCCCTCCACTTT
TRBD1,TRBJ2-1,TRBV5-1,14,NA,CASSGGQRANEQFF,TGCGCCAGCAGCGGGGGACAGAGGGCGAATGAGCAGTTCTTC